The T cell receptor (beta chain) under discussion was sequenced for a study of response to subunit inactivated influenza vaccine. TCRdb redid the calling of the RT-PCR reads with MiXCR, one entry per CDR3 protein. The sample has 180,000 or so distinct CDR3 sequences, 9.5% to 15% seen once. V was clipped by 1 base and J by 3 bases; unmatched bases: 3. The CDR3 loop spans 16 amino acids. The V gene's germline CDR1 is ENHRY and CDR2 SYGVKD. This clonotype was observed a handful of times. Another study also made use of these data, one on T cells expressing NK-cell markers. From that study: cDNA encoding TCR beta was synthesized via 5'RACE template switching incorporating UMIs. One of the eight sequenced donors was seronegative, whereas the other seven were HCMV-seropositive. About 1.0-7.0% of CD8+ T cells in roughly six donors belonged to dominant NKG2C+ clonotypes. The CD3+CD56-NKG2C+ fraction of a few donors was likewise dominated by these clonotypes.

Sequencing used CD8+ T cells sorted from PBMCs, obtained about 13 days after vaccination. This receptor was taken from a man over 45 who received an inactivated influenza vaccine. The gene calls are TRBV10-3 and TRBJ2-5; 12 bases map to TRBD2. The CDR3 loop is CAISEFRTSGEETQYF. Written as DNA, the CDR3 is TGTGCCATCAGTGAGTTCCGGACTAGCGGGGAAGAGACCCAGTACTTC.